This T cell receptor (beta chain) was obtained from a study of monozygotic twins with inflammatory bowel disease. CDR3 length equals 15 residues. Germline CDR1 is SGHTA and CDR2 is FQGNSA. UMIs that included a 6-nucleotide sample barcode were added by template switching, which took place during cDNA synthesis. TCRdb reprocessed the 5' RACE reads and stores each CDR3 protein as one record, lacking DNA. This sample's table reports some 200,000 distinct CDR3 sequences. With respect to this clonotype: Its specificity is unknown.

Study-wide results and caveats: It was not supported that a single strong signal or clonotype was associated with IBD.

Sequencing used blood. The chain employs TRBV7-2 and TRBJ1-5. The receptor's source is a human donor with ulcerative colitis or Crohn's disease, or a healthy co-twin of an affected twin (not recorded which). CDR3 residues: CASSPREFSNQPQHF. Full variable domain (outside the CDR3, taken from reference TRBV7-2 and TRBJ1-5): GAGVSQSPSNKVTEKGKDVELRCDPISGHTALYWYRQSLGQGLEFLIYFQGNSAPDKSGLPSDRFSAERTGGSVSTLTIQRTQQEDSAVYLCASSPREFSNQPQHFGDGTRLSIL.